These T cell receptor beta chains were read from a single sample in a study. TCRdb recomputed calls from the RT-PCR reads with MiXCR, one row per CDR3 protein. The sample includes hundreds of thousands of distinct CDR3 sequences, 14% seen only once; the top ten take around 3.3%. The sequenced sample consisted of memory CD4+ T cells from blood. These receptor sequences come from a female donor in good health, serving as a healthy control. The CDR3 runs from the conserved cysteine through the conserved F or W. Size is stated for part of the rows, as once, few or many counts, or as a class when the clone is expanded.

>TRBV7-2|TRBJ2-3|.
CASSFSDSGTDF
>TRBV6-6|TRBJ1-2|few
CASSQGQGGGYTF
>TRBV19|TRBJ2-1|.
CASSIARGTSGSSEQFF
>TRBV27|TRBJ1-3|.
CASSLAIVRNTIYF
>TRBV6-5|TRBJ1-6|few
CASSYSIGSGANNSPLHF
>TRBV6-2/TRBV6-3|TRBJ2-7|many
CASRTPGTSSYEQYF
>TRBV29-1|TRBJ2-1|many
CSVEWLGERENSWNEQFF
>TRBV7-2|TRBJ1-2|.
CASSPLGDEGYTF
>TRBV4-3|TRBJ2-7|few
CASSQQGGFSSYEQYF
>TRBV4-1|TRBJ2-2|many
CASSQGVAGAHTGELFF
>TRBV7-9|TRBJ1-2|.
CASSPKGAGGYTF
>TRBV5-1|TRBJ1-2|.
CASSQTGLRYGYTF
>TRBV24-1|TRBJ2-1|.
CATSDRTSEFF
>TRBV20-1|TRBJ2-7|many
CSAREREGPYEQYF
>TRBV20-1|TRBJ1-3|many
CSARGGDGNTIYF
>TRBV28|TRBJ2-7|.
CASSLVGEPSYEQYF
>TRBV20-1|TRBJ2-1|.
CSARFNSRQFF
>TRBV12-3/TRBV12-4|TRBJ1-1|few
CASRRYREGTEAFF
>TRBV10-2|TRBJ2-7|many
CASSRGLPPYEQYF
>TRBV12-3/TRBV12-4|TRBJ1-1|few
CASSQIRDRGTEAFF
>TRBV5-1|TRBJ2-7|few
CASSRDRLSSYEQYF